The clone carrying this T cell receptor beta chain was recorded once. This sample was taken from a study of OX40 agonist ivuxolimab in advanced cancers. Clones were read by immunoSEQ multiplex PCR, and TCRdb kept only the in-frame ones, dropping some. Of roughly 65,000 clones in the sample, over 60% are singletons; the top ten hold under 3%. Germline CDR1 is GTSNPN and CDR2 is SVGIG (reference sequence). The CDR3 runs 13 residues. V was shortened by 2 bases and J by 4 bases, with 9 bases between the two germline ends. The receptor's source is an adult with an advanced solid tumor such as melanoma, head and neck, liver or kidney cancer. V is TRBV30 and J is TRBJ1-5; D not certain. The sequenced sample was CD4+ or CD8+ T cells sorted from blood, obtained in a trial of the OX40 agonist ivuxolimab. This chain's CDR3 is CAWSSGDNQPQHF. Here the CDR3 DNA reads TGTGCCTGGAGTTCTGGGGATAATCAGCCCCAGCATTTT.